This TCR beta chain was retrieved from a study of blood T cell repertoires in COVID-19. The data were produced by immunoSEQ multiplex PCR, yet TCRdb's version contains in-frame clones alone and is incomplete. The sample has about 270,000 clones; about 87% are singletons. Germline V gene lookup returns CDR1 WSHSY and CDR2 SAAADI. V lost 5 bases and J 9 bases, leaving 16 bases between the germline ends. The CDR3 runs 13 residues. This clone occurred once. This clonotype was sampled from a woman younger than 45 with acute COVID-19. Sequences were obtained from PBMCs or T cells enriched from blood (not recorded which). The rearrangement links TRBV10-2 to TRBJ1-2, with D tentatively TRBD1 (5 bases). CDR3 nucleotide sequence: TGCGCCAGCAGTCCAGACAGTCAGTATAGCTACACCTTC. It translates to CASSPDSQYSYTF.